These 17 T cell receptor beta chains came from one sample sequenced in a study of shared clonotypes between healthy human individuals. Using immunoSEQ multiplex PCR, the repertoire was profiled, and TCRdb retains in-frame clones only, with some absent. The sample yields fewer than 850,000 clones, 90% seen once. Material for sequencing was memory CD8+ T cells from PBMCs. Specified subset: CD45RO+ cells pooled with CCR7-negative TemRA cells. All receptors derive from a young man in good health. Some clones in this sample may be carry-over from other donors' samples.

The genes are TRBV19 and TRBJ1-1; D may be TRBD1 (5 bases). The CDR3 contains 16 residues. Germline values: CDR1 LNHDA, CDR2 SQIVND (reference sequence). V was trimmed by 7 bases and J by 1 base, leaving 19 bases between them. Here the CDR3 DNA reads TGTGCCAGTATCCTCCGGGCCGGGGCGCGGAACACTGAAGCTTTCTTT. The encoded protein is CASILRAGARNTEAFF.

The rearrangement uses TRBV28 and TRBJ2-5, with D perhaps being TRBD1 or TRBD2 (6 bases each). Germline V gives CDR1 MDHEN, CDR2 SYDVKM. Trimming left V 2 bases short and J 4 bases short, with 17 bases between. There are 16 residues in the CDR3. CDR3: CASSLIAQQGGETQYF. CDR3 nucleotide sequence: TGTGCCAGCAGTTTAATTGCTCAACAGGGAGGAGAGACCCAGTACTTC.

This sequence joins TRBV5-1 and TRBJ2-1, with D tentatively TRBD2 (6 bases). V was clipped by 2 bases and J by 8 bases, with 20 bases between them. CDR3 length: 16 amino acids. In germline, CDR1 is SGHRS, CDR2 YFSETQ. The CDR3 here is CASSFSPGPWRDEQFF. The CDR3 DNA reads as TGCGCCAGCAGCTTCTCTCCGGGGCCCTGGAGGGATGAGCAGTTCTTC.

V usage is TRBV5-1 and J usage is TRBJ2-2; 13 bases are shared with TRBD2. Germline CDR1 is SGHRS and CDR2 is YFSETQ. The CDR3 runs 16 residues. The V gene end was trimmed by 4 bases and the J gene end by 7 bases; junction bases not matched to a gene: 7. The CDR3 nucleotides are TGCGCCAGCAGCGGTGGACTAGCGGGAGCAATCGGGGAGCTGTTTTTT. It translates to CASSGGLAGAIGELFF.

This chain joins TRBV27 and TRBJ2-3; D possibly corresponds to TRBD1 (6 bases). CDR3 length: 15 residues. V was trimmed by 2 bases and J by 0 bases, leaving 9 bases between them. Germline V gene sequence: CDR1 MNHEY, CDR2 SMNVEV (reference sequence). CDR3 in DNA: TGTGCCAGCAGTTTAGGGACACCTAGCACAGATACGCAGTATTTT. It is translated as CASSLGTPSTDTQYF.

The chain combines TRBV9 with TRBJ2-7, with unresolved D. This CDR3 spans 13 amino acids. V lost 3 bases to trimming and J lost 3 bases, with 10 bases between them. Germline loops: CDR1 SGDLS, CDR2 YYNGEE. The CDR3 spells CASSDRHFYEQYF. CDR3 in DNA: TGTGCCAGCAGCGACCGACATTTCTACGAGCAGTACTTC.

The V call is TRBV6-5, the J call TRBJ1-1; 11 bases map to TRBD1. This CDR3 spans 14 amino acids. Germline V gene sequence: CDR1 MNHEY, CDR2 SVGAGI. V dropped 6 bases and J dropped 11; count of bases not matched to a gene: 11. The CDR3 nucleotides are TGTGCCAGCAGGGTCGGACAGGGGGCTCAGGAGGCTTTCTTT. It specifies CASRVGQGAQEAFF.

The V and J genes are TRBV29-1 and TRBJ2-3, with 8 positions matching TRBD1. The J segment lost 4 bases and the V segment lost 5 bases, leaving 2 bases of the junction unmatched. From germline, CDR1 is SQVTM and CDR2 ANQGSEA. The CDR3 is 12 amino acids. As DNA, the CDR3 is TGCAGCGTTTACAGGGGGTCAGATACGCAGTATTTT. It yields the protein CSVYRGSDTQYF.

The J gene is TRBJ1-2, the V gene TRBV29-1; 7 bases fit TRBD1. The CDR3 runs to 13 residues. Germline V gene lookup returns CDR1 SQVTM and CDR2 ANQGSEA. The J segment lost 7 bases and the V segment lost 2 bases, leaving 7 bases of the junction unmatched. Written as DNA, the CDR3 is TGCAGCGTTGAACCGAGGGGGCTAGGTGGCTACACCTTC. Protein product: CSVEPRGLGGYTF.

The chain is built from TRBV2 and TRBJ2-1; perhaps D is TRBD1 or TRBD2 (5 bases each). V lost 6 bases, J lost 1 base, and 13 bases lay in between. This CDR3 contains 15 residues. Germline V gene data show CDR1 as SNHLY and CDR2 as FYNNEI. The CDR3 nucleotides are TGTGCCAGCAGCCCCGGGGCTAGATCCTACAATGAGCAGTTCTTC. Its protein is CASSPGARSYNEQFF.

Notes on this clone: Relative to the germline gene, one junction end is altered; a read error may explain this. V and J are TRBV7-6 and TRBJ1-2, with TRBD1 identical over 10 bases. Germline values: CDR1 SGHVS, CDR2 FNYEAQ. CDR3 length: 17 residues. CDR3 in DNA: TGTGCCAGCAGCCTAGCCCCCCGGGACAGGGGCGGCTATGGCTACACCTTC. The encoded protein is CASSLAPRDRGGYGYTF.

This chain links TRBV6-1 with TRBJ2-7, with D possibly called TRBD1 or TRBD2 (5 bases each). V lost 3 bases and J lost 5, with 20 bases in between. The length of the CDR3 is 16 residues. Per germline, CDR1 MNHNS and CDR2 SASEGT. The CDR3 DNA sequence: TGTGCCAGCAGTGATCTGGTGTTGGGGACGGAGGACGAGCAGTACTTC. Translated: CASSDLVLGTEDEQYF.

The rearrangement joins TRBV27 to TRBJ2-7, with 11 bases identical to TRBD1. V shed 2 bases and J 5 bases; nucleotides not matched to a gene: 5. Germline CDR1 MNHEY, CDR2 SMNVEV (reference sequence). The CDR3 covers 15 residues. CDR3 nucleotides: TGTGCCAGCAGTTTAGGGACAGGGGGTTCCCACGAGCAGTACTTC. Translating gives CASSLGTGGSHEQYF.

The V call is TRBV7-6, the J call TRBJ2-5; 10 nucleotides align to TRBD1. Trimming removed 4 bases from V and 5 bases from J; junction bases left unmatched: 4. CDR1 and CDR2 from the germline V gene are SGHVS and FNYEAQ. The CDR3 covers 14 residues. In DNA, the CDR3 is TGTGCCAGCAGCTCGAGACAGGGGGCTGAGACCCAGTACTTC. This sequence encodes CASSSRQGAETQYF.

The chain joins TRBV9 to TRBJ2-5, with 9 nucleotides matching TRBD2. The DNA end favors TRBJ2-7, so the J call may be wrong. This CDR3 region has 15 residues. Germline V lookup: CDR1 SGDLS, CDR2 YYNGEE. The CDR3 loop is CASSLTPSGVYEQYF. CDR3 in DNA: TGTGCCAGCAGCCTTACCCCTAGCGGGGTCTACGAGCAGTACTTC.

J is TRBJ2-1 and V is TRBV9, with TRBD2 as a possible D gene (6 bases). This CDR3 has 14 amino acids. V lost 4 bases, J lost 4 bases, and 12 bases lay in between. CDR1 and CDR2 from the germline V gene are SGDLS and YYNGEE. Here the CDR3 reads CASSPRSGYNEQFF. The CDR3 DNA sequence: TGTGCCAGCAGCCCCCGTAGCGGTTACAATGAGCAGTTCTTC.

The chain employs TRBV2 and TRBJ2-1; 8 positions match TRBD2. The CDR3 totals 14 residues. Germline values: CDR1 SNHLY, CDR2 FYNNEI. The J segment lost 4 bases and the V segment lost 9 bases, leaving 8 bases of the junction unmatched. The CDR3 is CASGATGGYNEQFF. The CDR3 DNA reads as TGTGCCAGTGGCGCTACGGGGGGGTACAATGAGCAGTTCTTC.